The sample holds a few counts of the clone carrying this T cell receptor (beta chain). Its specificity is unknown. This specimen belongs to a study of identical twins. Study-wide points: The conclusions drew on cross-sectional statistical analysis instead of tracking the same donors. Fewer insertions characterized abundant cord blood beta clonotypes, whereas memory repertoires showed none.

Template switching created a universal primer site, and the cDNA included unique molecular identifiers. In TCRdb, the 5' RACE reads were re-called with MiXCR into one record per CDR3 protein. Counted here are around 1.7 million distinct CDR3 sequences, 32% occurring once; the ten biggest clones make up about 0.25%. CDR1 MNHEY and CDR2 SVGAGI come from the germline V gene. The CDR3 is 13 residues long. Trimming removed 7 bases at V and 8 bases at J, with 15 bases between. Sequenced input: cord blood. The sequence was collected from a newborn girl in good health. The rearrangement uses TRBV6-5 and TRBJ1-5; weak D call: TRBD1 (5 bases). CDR3 protein: CASTTGVREPQHF. The DNA of the CDR3 is TGTGCCAGCACCACAGGCGTCAGGGAGCCCCAGCATTTT.